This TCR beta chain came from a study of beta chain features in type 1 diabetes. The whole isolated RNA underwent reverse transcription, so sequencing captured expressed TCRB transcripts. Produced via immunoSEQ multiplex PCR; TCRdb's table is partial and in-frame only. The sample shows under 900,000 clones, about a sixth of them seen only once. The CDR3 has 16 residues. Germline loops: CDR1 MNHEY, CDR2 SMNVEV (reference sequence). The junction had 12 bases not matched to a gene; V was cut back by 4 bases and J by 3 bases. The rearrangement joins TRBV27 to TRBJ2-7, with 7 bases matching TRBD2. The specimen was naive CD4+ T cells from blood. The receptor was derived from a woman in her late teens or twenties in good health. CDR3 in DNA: TGTGCCAGCAGTTCGGAGGAGGCGCGGGACTACTACGAGCAGTACTTC. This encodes CASSSEEARDYYEQYF.